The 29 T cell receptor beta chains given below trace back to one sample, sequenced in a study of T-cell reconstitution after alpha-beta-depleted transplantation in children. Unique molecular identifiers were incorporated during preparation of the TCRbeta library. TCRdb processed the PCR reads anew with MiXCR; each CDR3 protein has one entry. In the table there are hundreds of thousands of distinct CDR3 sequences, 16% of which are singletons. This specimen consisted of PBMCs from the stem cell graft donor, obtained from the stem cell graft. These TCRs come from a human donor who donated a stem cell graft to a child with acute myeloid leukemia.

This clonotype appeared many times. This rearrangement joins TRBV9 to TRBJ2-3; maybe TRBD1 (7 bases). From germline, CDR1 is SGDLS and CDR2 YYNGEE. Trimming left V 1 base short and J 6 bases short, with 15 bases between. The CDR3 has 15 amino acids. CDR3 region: CASSVYGGGGDTQYF. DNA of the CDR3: TGTGCCAGCAGCGTATATGGAGGGGGCGGGGATACGCAGTATTTT.

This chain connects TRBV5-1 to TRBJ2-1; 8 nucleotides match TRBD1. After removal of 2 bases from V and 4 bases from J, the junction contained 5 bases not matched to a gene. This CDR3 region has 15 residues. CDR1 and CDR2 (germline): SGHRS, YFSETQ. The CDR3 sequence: CASSLQGGNYNEQFF. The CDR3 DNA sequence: TGCGCCAGCAGCTTACAGGGGGGCAATTACAATGAGCAGTTCTTC.

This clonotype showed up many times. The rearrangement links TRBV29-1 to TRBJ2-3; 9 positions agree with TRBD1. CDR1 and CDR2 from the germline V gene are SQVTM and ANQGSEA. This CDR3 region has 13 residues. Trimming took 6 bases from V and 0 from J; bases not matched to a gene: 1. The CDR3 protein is CSVGTGSTDTQYF. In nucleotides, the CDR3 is TGCAGCGTCGGGACAGGGAGCACAGATACGCAGTATTTT.

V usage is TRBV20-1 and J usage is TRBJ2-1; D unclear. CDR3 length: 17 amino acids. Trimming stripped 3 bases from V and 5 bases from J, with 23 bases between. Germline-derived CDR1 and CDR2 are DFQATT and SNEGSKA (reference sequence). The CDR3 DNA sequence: TGCAGTGCTAGTGTTCCGTTAGGCGGCCTATCAAACAATGAGCAGTTCTTC. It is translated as CSASVPLGGLSNNEQFF.

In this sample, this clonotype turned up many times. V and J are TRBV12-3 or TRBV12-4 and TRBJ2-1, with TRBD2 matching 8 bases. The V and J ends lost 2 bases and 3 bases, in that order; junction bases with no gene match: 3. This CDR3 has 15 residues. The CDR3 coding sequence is TGTGCCAGCAGTTTACGGGGGGGTATCTACAATGAGCAGTTCTTC. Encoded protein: CASSLRGGIYNEQFF.

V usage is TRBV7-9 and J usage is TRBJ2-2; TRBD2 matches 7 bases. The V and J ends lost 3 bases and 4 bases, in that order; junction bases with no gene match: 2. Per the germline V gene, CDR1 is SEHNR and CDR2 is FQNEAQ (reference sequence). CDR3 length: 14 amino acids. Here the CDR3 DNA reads TGTGCCAGCAGCTTCATAGCGGGCACCGGGGAGCTGTTTTTT. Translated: CASSFIAGTGELFF. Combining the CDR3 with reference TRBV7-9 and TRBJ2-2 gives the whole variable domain DTGVSQNPRHKITKRGQNVTFRCDPISEHNRLYWYRQTLGQGPEFLTYFQNEAQLEKSRLLSDRFSAERPKGSFSTLEIQRTEQGDSAMYLCASSFIAGTGELFFGEGSRLTVL.

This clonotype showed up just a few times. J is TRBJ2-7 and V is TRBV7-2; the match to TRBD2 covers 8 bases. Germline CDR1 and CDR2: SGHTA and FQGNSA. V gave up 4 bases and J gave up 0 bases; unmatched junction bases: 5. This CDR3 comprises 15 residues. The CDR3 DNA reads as TGTGCCAGCAGCTCGGCCGGGACTAGCTCCTACGAGCAGTACTTC. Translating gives CASSSAGTSSYEQYF.

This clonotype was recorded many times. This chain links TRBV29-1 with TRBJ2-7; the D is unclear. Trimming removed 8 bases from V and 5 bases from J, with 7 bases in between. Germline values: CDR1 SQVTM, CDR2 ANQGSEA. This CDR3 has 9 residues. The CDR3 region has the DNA TGCAGCTCCTTCCACGAGCAGTACTTC. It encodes CSSFHEQYF.

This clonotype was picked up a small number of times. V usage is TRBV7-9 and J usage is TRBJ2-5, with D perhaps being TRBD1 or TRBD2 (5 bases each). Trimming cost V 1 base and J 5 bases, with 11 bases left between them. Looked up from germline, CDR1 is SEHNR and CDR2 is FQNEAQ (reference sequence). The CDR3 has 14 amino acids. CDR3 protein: CASSLGDGDETQYF. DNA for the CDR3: TGTGCCAGCAGCTTAGGGGACGGAGATGAGACCCAGTACTTC.

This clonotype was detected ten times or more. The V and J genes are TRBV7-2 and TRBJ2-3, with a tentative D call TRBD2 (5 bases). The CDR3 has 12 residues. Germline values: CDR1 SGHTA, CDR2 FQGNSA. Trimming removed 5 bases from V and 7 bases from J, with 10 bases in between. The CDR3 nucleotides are TGTGCCAGCAGCAGTAGCGCATATACGCAGTATTTT. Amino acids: CASSSSAYTQYF.

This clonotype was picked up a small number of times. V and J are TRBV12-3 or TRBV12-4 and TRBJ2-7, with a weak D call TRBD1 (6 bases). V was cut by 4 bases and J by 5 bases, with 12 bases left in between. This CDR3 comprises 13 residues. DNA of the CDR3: TGTGCCAGCAGTTCCAGGACAGTCCACGAGCAGTACTTC. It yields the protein CASSSRTVHEQYF.

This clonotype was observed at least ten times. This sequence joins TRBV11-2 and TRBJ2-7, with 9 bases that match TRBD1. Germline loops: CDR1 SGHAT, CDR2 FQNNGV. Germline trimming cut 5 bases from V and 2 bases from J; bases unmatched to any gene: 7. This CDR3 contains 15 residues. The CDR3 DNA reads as TGTGCCAGCAGCCCTTACAGGGGGCGAACCTACGAGCAGTACGTC. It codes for CASSPYRGRTYEQYV.

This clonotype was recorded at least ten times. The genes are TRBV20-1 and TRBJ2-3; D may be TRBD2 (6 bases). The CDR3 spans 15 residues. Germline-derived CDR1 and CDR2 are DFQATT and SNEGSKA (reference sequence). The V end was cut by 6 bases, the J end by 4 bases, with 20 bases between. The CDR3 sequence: CSAQPAGRKADTQYF. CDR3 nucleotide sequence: TGCAGTGCCCAACCTGCGGGGAGGAAGGCAGATACGCAGTATTTT.

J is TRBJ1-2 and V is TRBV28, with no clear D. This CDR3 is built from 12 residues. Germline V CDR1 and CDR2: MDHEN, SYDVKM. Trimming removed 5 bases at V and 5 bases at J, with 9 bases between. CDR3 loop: CASSAPRYGYTF. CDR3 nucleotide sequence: TGTGCCAGCAGTGCTCCAAGATATGGCTACACCTTC.

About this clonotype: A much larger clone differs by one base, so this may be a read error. CDR3 residues: CSATGGKGRGNTIYF. Written as DNA, the CDR3 is TGCAGTGCAACGGGCGGGAAGGGGAGGGGAAACACCATATATTTT. V is TRBV20-1 and J is TRBJ1-3; TRBD1 is a possible D gene (5 bases). The germline gives CDR1 DFQATT, CDR2 SNEGSKA (reference sequence). Trimming stripped 6 bases from V and 4 bases from J, with 19 bases between. The CDR3 extends over 15 amino acids.

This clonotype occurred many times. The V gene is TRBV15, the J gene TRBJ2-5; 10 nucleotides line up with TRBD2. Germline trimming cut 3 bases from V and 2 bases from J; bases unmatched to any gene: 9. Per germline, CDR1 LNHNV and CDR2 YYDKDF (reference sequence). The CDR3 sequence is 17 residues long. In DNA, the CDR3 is TGTGCCACCAGCAGCGCTTGGGTAGCGGGGGGTCAAGAGACCCAGTACTTC. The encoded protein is CATSSAWVAGGQETQYF.

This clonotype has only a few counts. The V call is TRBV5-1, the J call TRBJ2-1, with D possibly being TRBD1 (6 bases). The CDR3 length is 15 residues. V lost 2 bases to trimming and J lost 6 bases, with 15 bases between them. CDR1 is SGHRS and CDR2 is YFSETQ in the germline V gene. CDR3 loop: CASSFPLQGSNEQFF. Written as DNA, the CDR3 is TGCGCCAGCAGCTTTCCTCTCCAGGGGTCCAATGAGCAGTTCTTC.

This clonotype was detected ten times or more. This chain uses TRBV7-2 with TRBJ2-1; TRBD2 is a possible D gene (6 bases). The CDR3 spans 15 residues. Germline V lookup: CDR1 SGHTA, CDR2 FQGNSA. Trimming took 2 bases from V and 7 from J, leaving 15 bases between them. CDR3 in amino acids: CASSLWGEGENEQFF. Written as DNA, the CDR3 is TGTGCCAGCAGCTTATGGGGGGAAGGAGAGAATGAGCAGTTCTTC.

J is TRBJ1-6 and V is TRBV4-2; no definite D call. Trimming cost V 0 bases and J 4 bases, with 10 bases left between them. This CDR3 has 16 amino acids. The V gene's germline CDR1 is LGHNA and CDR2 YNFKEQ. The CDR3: CASSQETGDYNSPLHF. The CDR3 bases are TGTGCCAGCAGCCAAGAAACCGGGGATTATAATTCACCCCTCCACTTT.

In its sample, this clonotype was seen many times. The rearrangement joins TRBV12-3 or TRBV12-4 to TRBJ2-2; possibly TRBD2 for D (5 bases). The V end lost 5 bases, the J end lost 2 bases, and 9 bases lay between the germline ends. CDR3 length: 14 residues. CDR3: CASSPGFNTGELFF. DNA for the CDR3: TGTGCCAGCAGTCCGGGATTTAACACCGGGGAGCTGTTTTTT.

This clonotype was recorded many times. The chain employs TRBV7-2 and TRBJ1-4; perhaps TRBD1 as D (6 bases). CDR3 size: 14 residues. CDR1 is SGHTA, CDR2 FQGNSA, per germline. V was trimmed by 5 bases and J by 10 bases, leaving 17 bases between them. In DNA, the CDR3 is TGTGCCAGCAGCCAGACAGGCGGAGGAAGAAAACTGTTTTTT. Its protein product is CASSQTGGGRKLFF.

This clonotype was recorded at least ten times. CDR3 sequence: CSARQLANTQYF. For the CDR3, the DNA is TGCAGTGCTAGACAACTAGCAAATACGCAGTATTTT. This chain uses TRBV20-1 with TRBJ2-3, with a weak D call TRBD2 (6 bases). CDR1 and CDR2 from the germline V gene are DFQATT and SNEGSKA (reference sequence). CDR3 length: 12 amino acids. Trimming shortened V by 2 bases and J by 7 bases, and 10 bases separated the two germline ends.

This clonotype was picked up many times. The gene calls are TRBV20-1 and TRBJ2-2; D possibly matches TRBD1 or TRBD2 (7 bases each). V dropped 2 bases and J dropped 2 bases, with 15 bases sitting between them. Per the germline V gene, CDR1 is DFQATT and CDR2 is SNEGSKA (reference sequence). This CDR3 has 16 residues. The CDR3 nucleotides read TGCAGTGCTAGACAAGCGGGACAGCTTAACACCGGGGAGCTGTTTTTT. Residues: CSARQAGQLNTGELFF.

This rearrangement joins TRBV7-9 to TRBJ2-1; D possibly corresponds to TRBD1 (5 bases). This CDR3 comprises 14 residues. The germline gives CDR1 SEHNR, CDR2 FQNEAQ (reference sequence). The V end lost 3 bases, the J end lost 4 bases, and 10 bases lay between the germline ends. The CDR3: CASSLATVYNEQFF. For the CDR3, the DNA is TGTGCCAGCAGCTTGGCGACAGTTTACAATGAGCAGTTCTTC. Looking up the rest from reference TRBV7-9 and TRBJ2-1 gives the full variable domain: DTGVSQNPRHKITKRGQNVTFRCDPISEHNRLYWYRQTLGQGPEFLTYFQNEAQLEKSRLLSDRFSAERPKGSFSTLEIQRTEQGDSAMYLCASSLATVYNEQFFGPGTRLTVL.

Written as DNA, the CDR3 is TGCGCCAGCAGCTTGGCCGTTGTGGATACGCAGTATTTT. It yields the protein CASSLAVVDTQYF. The chain has TRBV5-1 and TRBJ2-3; D is unclear. V gave up 0 bases and J gave up 6 bases, with 8 bases separating them. The CDR3 is 13 residues long. In germline, CDR1 is SGHRS, CDR2 YFSETQ.

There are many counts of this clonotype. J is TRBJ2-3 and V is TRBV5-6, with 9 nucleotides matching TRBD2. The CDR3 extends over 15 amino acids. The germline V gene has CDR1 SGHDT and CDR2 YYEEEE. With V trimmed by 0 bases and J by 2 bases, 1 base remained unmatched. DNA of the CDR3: TGTGCCAGCAGCTTGGGGACTAGCGTCACAGATACGCAGTATTTT. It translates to CASSLGTSVTDTQYF.

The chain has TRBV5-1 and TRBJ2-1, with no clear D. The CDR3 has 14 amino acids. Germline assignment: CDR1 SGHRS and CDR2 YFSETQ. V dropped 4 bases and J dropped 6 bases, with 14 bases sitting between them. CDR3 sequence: CASSPPLSSNEQFF. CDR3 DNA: TGCGCCAGCAGCCCCCCGTTATCGTCCAATGAGCAGTTCTTC.

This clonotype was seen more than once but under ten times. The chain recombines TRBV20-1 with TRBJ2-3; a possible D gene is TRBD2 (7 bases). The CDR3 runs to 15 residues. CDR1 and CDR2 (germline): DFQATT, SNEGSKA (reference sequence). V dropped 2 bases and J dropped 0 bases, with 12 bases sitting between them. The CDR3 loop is CSARSRGASTDTQYF. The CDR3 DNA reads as TGCAGTGCTAGAAGCCGGGGGGCCAGCACAGATACGCAGTATTTT.

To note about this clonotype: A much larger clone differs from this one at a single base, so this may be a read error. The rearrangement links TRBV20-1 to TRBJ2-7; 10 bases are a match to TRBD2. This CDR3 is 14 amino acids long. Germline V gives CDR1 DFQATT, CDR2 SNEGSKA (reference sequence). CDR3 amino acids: CSAFPSGGAYEHYF. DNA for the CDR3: TGCAGTGCTTTCCCGAGCGGGGGGGCCTACGAGCATTACTTC.